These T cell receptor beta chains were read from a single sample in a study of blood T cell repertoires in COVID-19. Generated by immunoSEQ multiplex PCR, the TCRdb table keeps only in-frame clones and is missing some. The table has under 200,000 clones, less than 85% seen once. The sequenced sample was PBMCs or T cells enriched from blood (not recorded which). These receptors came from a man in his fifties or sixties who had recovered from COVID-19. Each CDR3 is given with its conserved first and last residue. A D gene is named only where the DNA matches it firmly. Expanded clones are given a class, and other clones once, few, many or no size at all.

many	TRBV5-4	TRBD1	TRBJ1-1	CASSSLRDRGVAFF	TGTGCCAGCAGCTCGTTACGGGACAGGGGAGTAGCTTTCTTT
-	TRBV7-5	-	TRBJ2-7	CARSVDRQALGLADNSYEQYF	TGTGCCAGAAGCGTTGACCGTCAAGCCCTGGGACTAGCGGATAACTCCTACGAGCAGTACTTC
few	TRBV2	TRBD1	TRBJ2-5	CASRRDSIETQYF	TGTGCCAGCAGGAGGGACAGCATAGAGACCCAGTACTTC
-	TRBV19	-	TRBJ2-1	CASSIRPRDEQFF	TGTGCCAGTAGTATCAGACCGAGGGATGAGCAGTTCTTC
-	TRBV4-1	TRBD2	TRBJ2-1	CASSPNDSGNEQFF	TGCGCCAGCAGCCCCAATGATAGCGGGAATGAGCAGTTCTTC
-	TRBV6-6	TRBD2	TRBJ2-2	CASSYFSGLNTGELFF	TGTGCCAGCAGTTATTTTAGCGGGCTAAACACCGGGGAGCTGTTTTTT
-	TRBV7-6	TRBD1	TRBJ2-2	CASSLVTGQYTGELFF	TGTGCCAGCAGCTTAGTAACGGGACAGTACACCGGGGAGCTGTTTTTT
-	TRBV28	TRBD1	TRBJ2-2	CASSPGTGNTGELFF	TGTGCCAGCAGTCCCGGGACAGGCAACACCGGGGAGCTGTTTTTT
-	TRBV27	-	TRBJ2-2	CASSFLGIGGTGELFF	TGTGCCAGCAGTTTTTTGGGAATCGGGGGCACCGGGGAGCTGTTTTTT
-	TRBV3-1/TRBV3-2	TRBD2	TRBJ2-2	CASSQGVTSAGELFF	TGTGCCAGCAGCCAAGGGGTCACTAGCGCCGGGGAGCTGTTTTTT
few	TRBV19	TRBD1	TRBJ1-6	CASSTDRGNSPLHF	TGTGCCAGTAGTACGGACAGGGGAAATTCACCCCTCCACTTT
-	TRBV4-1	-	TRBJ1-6	CASSQDSGYSPLHF	TGCGCCAGCAGCCAAGATTCGGGGTATTCACCCCTCCACTTT
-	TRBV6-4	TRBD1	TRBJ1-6	CASSLQGAGSPLHF	TGTGCCAGCAGCCTACAGGGGGCTGGTTCACCCCTCCACTTT
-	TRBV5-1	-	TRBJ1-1	CASSLSEMNTEAFF	TGCGCCAGCAGCTTGAGCGAAATGAACACTGAAGCTTTCTTT
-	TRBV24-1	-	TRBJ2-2	CATSDIAQGPDTGELFF	TGTGCCACCAGTGATATCGCCCAGGGGCCCGACACCGGGGAGCTGTTTTTT
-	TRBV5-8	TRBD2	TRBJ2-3	CASGVSGTDTQYF	TGTGCCAGCGGTGTTAGCGGGACAGATACGCAGTATTTT
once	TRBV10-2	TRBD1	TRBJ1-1	CASRQLDRGSTEAFF	TGCGCCAGCCGTCAGTTGGACAGGGGGAGCACTGAAGCTTTCTTT
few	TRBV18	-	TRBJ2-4	CASSPPGARGGKNIQYF	TGTGCCAGCTCACCACCGGGTGCCCGAGGGGGAAAAAACATTCAGTACTTC
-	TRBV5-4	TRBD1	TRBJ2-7	CASSSPSQGVIFGEQYF	TGTGCCAGCAGCTCCCCGTCCCAGGGGGTCATCTTTGGGGAGCAGTACTTC
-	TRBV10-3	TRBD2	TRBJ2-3	CATLGGTSGREDTQYF	TGTGCCACCCTTGGTGGGACTAGCGGGAGAGAGGATACGCAGTATTTT
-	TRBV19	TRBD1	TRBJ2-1	CASSILDREAPEQFF	TGTGCCAGTAGTATACTGGACAGGGAAGCTCCCGAGCAGTTCTTC
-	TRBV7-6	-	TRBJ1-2	CVAGSNYGYTF	TGTGTCGCCGGGTCTAACTATGGCTACACCTTC
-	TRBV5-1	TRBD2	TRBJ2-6	CASSWIGLAGGDGANVLTF	TGCGCCAGCAGTTGGATAGGACTAGCGGGGGGAGATGGGGCCAACGTCCTGACTTTC
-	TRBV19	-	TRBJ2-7	CASSGNLGTYEQYF	TGTGCCAGTAGCGGGAACTTGGGGACCTACGAGCAGTACTTC
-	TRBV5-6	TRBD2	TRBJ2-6	CASSLVPLAAISGANVLTF	TGTGCCAGCAGCTTGGTTCCTCTAGCGGCGATTTCTGGGGCCAACGTCCTGACTTTC
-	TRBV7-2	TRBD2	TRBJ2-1	CASSQTSPQDEQFF	TGTGCCAGCAGCCAGACTAGCCCCCAAGATGAGCAGTTCTTC
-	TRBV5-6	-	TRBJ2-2	CASSLELAYNTGELFF	TGTGCCAGCAGCTTGGAACTAGCATACAACACCGGGGAGCTGTTTTTT
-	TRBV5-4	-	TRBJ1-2	CASSLDSTFANYGYTF	TGTGCCAGCAGCTTGGACAGTACATTCGCTAACTATGGCTACACCTTC
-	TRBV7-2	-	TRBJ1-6	CASSLVTNANSPLHF	TGTGCCAGCAGCTTAGTTACAAACGCTAATTCACCCCTCCACTTT
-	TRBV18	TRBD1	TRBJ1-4	CASSPRTGQPGEKLFF	TGTGCCAGCTCACCACGGACAGGCCAGCCCGGGGAAAAACTGTTTTTT
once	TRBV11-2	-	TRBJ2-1	CASSPLYNEQFF	TGTGCCAGCAGCCCTCTCTACAATGAGCAGTTCTTC
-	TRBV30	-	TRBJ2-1	CAWAPGAPYNEQFF	TGTGCCTGGGCCCCAGGGGCTCCCTACAATGAGCAGTTCTTC
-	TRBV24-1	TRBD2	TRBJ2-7	CATSDFASGSYEQYF	TGTGCCACCAGTGATTTTGCTAGCGGGAGCTACGAGCAGTACTTC
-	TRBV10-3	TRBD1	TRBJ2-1	CAISVGDRVNEQFF	TGTGCCATCAGTGTAGGGGACAGGGTTAATGAGCAGTTCTTC
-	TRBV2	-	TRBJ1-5	CASSEQGPGNQPQHF	TGTGCCAGCAGTGAACAGGGCCCTGGGAATCAGCCCCAGCATTTT
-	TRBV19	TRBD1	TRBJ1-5	CASSTQGARNQPQHF	TGTGCCAGTAGTACCCAGGGGGCCCGGAATCAGCCCCAGCATTTT
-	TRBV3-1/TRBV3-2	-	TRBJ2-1	CASSQGAAVLFF	TGTGCCAGCAGCCAAGGTGCGGCAGTTCTGTTCTTC
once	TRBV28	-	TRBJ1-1	CASSLGSDGRVEAFF	TGTGCCAGCAGTTTAGGATCGGACGGGAGAGTTGAAGCTTTCTTT
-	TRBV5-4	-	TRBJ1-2	CASSLWGHLGGYTF	TGTGCCAGCAGCTTGTGGGGCCACCTGGGGGGCTACACCTTC
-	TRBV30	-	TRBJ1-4	CAWSAHRGGAREKLFF	TGTGCCTGGAGTGCCCACCGGGGGGGGGCCAGAGAAAAACTGTTTTTT
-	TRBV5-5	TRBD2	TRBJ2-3	CASSLVGGGTDTQYF	TGTGCCAGCAGCTTGGTTGGGGGGGGCACAGATACGCAGTATTTT
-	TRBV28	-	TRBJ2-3	CASSFWERTDTQYF	TGTGCCAGCAGTTTCTGGGAGCGCACAGATACGCAGTATTTT
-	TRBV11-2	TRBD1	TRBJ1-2	CASSLQGAGGYTF	TGTGCCAGCAGCTTGCAGGGGGCGGGCGGCTACACCTTC
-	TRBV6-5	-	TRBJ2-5	CASHRVQETQYF	TGTGCCAGCCACAGGGTCCAAGAGACCCAGTACTTC
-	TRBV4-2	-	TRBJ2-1	CASSQVDSLARYNEQFF	TGTGCCAGCAGCCAAGTAGATTCGCTAGCGAGGTACAATGAGCAGTTCTTC
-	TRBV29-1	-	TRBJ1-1	CSPREGKTEAFF	TGCAGCCCGAGGGAGGGGAAAACTGAAGCTTTCTTT
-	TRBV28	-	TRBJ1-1	CASSGQGFDTEAFF	TGTGCCAGCAGTGGCCAGGGATTTGACACTGAAGCTTTCTTT
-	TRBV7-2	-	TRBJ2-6	CASSLVGGANVLTF	TGTGCCAGCAGCTTAGTTGGAGGTGCCAACGTCCTGACTTTC
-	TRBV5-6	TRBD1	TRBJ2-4	CASSPTGTGGSREYF	TGTGCCAGCAGCCCCACCGGGACAGGGGGCTCCAGGGAGTACTTC
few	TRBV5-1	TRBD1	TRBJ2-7	CASSFGQGASVYEQYF	TGCGCCAGCAGCTTTGGACAGGGGGCATCGGTGTACGAGCAGTACTTC
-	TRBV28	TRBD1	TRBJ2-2	CASRFRDREWTGELFF	TGTGCCAGCAGGTTCCGGGACAGGGAATGGACCGGGGAGCTGTTTTTT
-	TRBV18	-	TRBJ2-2	CASSPSSGVNTGELFF	TGTGCCAGCTCACCATCGAGCGGAGTGAACACCGGGGAGCTGTTTTTT
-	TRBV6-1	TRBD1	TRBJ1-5	CASSDQQGWQPQHF	TGTGCCAGCAGTGACCAACAGGGGTGGCAGCCCCAGCATTTT